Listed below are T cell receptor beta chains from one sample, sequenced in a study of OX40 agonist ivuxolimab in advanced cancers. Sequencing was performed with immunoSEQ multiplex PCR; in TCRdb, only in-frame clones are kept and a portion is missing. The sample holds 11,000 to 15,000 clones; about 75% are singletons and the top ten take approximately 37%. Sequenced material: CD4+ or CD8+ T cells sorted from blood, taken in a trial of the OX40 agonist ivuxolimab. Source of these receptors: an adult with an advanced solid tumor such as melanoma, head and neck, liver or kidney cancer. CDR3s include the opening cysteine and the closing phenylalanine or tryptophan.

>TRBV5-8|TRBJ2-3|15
CASSLGDSSTDTQYF
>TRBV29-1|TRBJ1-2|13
CSVVRPGTGGYTF
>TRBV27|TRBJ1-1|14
CASSLTDRNTEAFF
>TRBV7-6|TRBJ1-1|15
CASSFSGQGDTEAFF
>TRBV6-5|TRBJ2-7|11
CASSYDYEQYF
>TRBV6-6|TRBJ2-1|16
CASSYSMAGGSDEQFF
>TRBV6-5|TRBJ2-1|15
CASSYSPSGTNEQFF
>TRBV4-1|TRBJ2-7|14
CASSQREMGYEQYF
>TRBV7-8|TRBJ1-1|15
CASSPEWEGNTEAFF
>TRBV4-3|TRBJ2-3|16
CASSPGGRGPLDTQYF
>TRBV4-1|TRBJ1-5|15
CASSPLEVADQPQHF
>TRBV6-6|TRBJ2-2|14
CASSYAANTGELFF
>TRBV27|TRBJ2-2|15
CASSPPGFSTGELFF
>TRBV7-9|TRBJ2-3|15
CASSPPGLSTDTQYF
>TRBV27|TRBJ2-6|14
CASRTGAGANVLTF
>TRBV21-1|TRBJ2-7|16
CASSKRGNTDSYEQYF
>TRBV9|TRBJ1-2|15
CASSVEGQRRYGYTF
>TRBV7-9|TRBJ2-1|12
CASSLTSGEQFF
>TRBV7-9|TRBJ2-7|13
CASSLGVPGEQYF
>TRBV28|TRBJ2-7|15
CASRPLLAGVGEQYF
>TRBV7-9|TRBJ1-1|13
CASSQGGNTEAFF
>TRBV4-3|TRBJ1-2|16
CASSQDAGGLGYGYTF
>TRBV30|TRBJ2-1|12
CAWSPGTREQFF
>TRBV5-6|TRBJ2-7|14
CASSLVEGYYEQYF